This entry is about one TCR beta chain. As yet, its antigen is unknown. Selected positively for CCR7 and CD45RO-negative, naive CD8 cells excluded terminally differentiated effector memory CD45RA+ cells. The source of the sample is a study of shared clonotypes between healthy human individuals. Across the study: Each donor's CD4 naive and CD4 memory cells filled three plates apiece, CD8 naive two, and CD8 memory one.

Regarding the study as a whole: Clonotypes shared by all four donors outscored non-shared clonotypes in generation probability.

In germline, CDR1 is SGHTS, CDR2 YDEGEE. The CDR3 is 16 amino acids. V dropped 4 bases and J dropped 1; count of bases not matched to a gene: 4. Over several immunoSEQ plates, each subset's genomic DNA was distributed in even portions. Authors' analysis steps: Without quality scores, immunoSEQ junctional reads could not be filtered like full-length reads. TCRdb's table, derived via immunoSEQ multiplex PCR, lists solely in-frame clones and lacks some. That table furnishes V, J and clone size, whereas the DNA furnished D and trimming. The sample holds 1.5 million to 2.5 million clones; about 94% are singletons and the top ten take more than 0.95%.

Input material: naive CD8+ T cells sorted from blood. The source of this sequence is a young man in good health. The chain combines TRBV5-8 with TRBJ2-3, with TRBD2 identical over 12 bases. CDR3 nucleotide sequence: TGTGCCAGCAGCCCCTGGACTAGCGGGGGCACAGATACGCAGTATTTT. Residues: CASSPWTSGGTDTQYF.